Each of the 29 T cell receptor beta chains below was sequenced from the same sample in a study of Graves' ophthalmopathy and Graves' hyperthyroidism. Amplification of the TCR beta CDR3 regions used RNA transcripts (as template). RT-PCR in the first round used HTBI primers; a second-round multiplex PCR followed. Each CDR3 protein is one row after TCRdb ran MiXCR on the multiplex PCR reads. Here the sample spans roughly 400,000 distinct CDR3 sequences, around 16% being singletons. Sequencing was done on a sample of peripheral blood. The receptors stem from a woman between 18 and 29 years old with Graves' ophthalmopathy.

In its sample, this clonotype was seen a few times. CDR3 bases: TGCGCCAGCAGCCAACAAGCGGGGGGAGAACTCTACGAGCAGTACTTC. Its translation is CASSQQAGGELYEQYF. The V call is TRBV4-3, the J call TRBJ2-7; 9 bases align to TRBD2. This CDR3 has 16 residues. With 2 bases clipped from V and 3 bases from J, the junction kept 8 bases outside the gene matches. CDR1 and CDR2 (germline): LGHNA, YSLEER.

This clonotype was counted many times. This chain links TRBV10-3 with TRBJ1-1; D is undetermined. The ends were cut back, 4 bases at V and 2 bases at J, with 11 bases in the middle. This CDR3 comprises 14 residues. Germline lookup yields CDR1 ENHRY and CDR2 SYGVKD. The CDR3 sequence: CAISGAASNTEAFF. The DNA for the CDR3 is TGTGCCATCAGTGGGGCAGCGAGTAACACTGAAGCTTTCTTT.

The chain couples TRBV28 to TRBJ2-7, with 7 bases identical to TRBD2. V was pared by 5 bases and J by 4 bases, with 8 bases of the junction left unmatched. The CDR3 loop spans 14 amino acids. Germline CDR1 MDHEN, CDR2 SYDVKM. CDR3 protein: CASSAGVGAYEQYF. The CDR3 DNA is TGTGCCAGCAGTGCGGGAGTTGGAGCGTACGAGCAGTACTTC.

This clonotype appeared many times. The chain couples TRBV19 to TRBJ1-1, with 8 bases aligning to TRBD1. Trimming removed 4 bases from V and 3 bases from J; junction bases left unmatched: 7. The CDR3 has 15 amino acids. Germline V lookup: CDR1 LNHDA, CDR2 SQIVND (reference sequence). In DNA form, the CDR3 reads TGTGCCAGTAGTACCTCCGGACAGGGAGACACTGAAGCTTTCTTT. Protein product: CASSTSGQGDTEAFF.

The CDR3 protein is CASTDGRGLWSPLHF. CDR3 DNA sequence: TGTGCCAGCACCGACGGCAGGGGGCTTTGGTCACCCCTCCACTTT. This chain links TRBV12-3 or TRBV12-4 with TRBJ1-6; 8 bases fit TRBD1. CDR3 size: 15 residues. V lost 7 bases to trimming and J lost 10 bases; unmatched junction nucleotides: 12.

This clonotype has at least ten counts. The genes are TRBV6-5 and TRBJ2-7; TRBD2 is a possible D gene (6 bases). Trimming cost V 7 bases and J 5 bases, with 18 bases left between them. Per germline, CDR1 MNHEY and CDR2 SVGAGI. The CDR3 loop spans 14 amino acids. This CDR3 is CASTPPEGGHEQYF. CDR3 coding DNA: TGTGCCAGCACCCCCCCAGAGGGAGGTCACGAGCAGTACTTC.

This clonotype came up many times. The chain carries TRBV2 and TRBJ2-7; a weak D match, TRBD1 (5 bases). V was trimmed by 4 bases and J by 0 bases, leaving 13 bases between them. The CDR3 contains 15 residues. The germline V gene encodes CDR1 SNHLY and CDR2 FYNNEI. Here the CDR3 reads CASSGIGVSSYEQYF. CDR3 in DNA: TGTGCCAGCAGTGGTATAGGGGTCTCCTCCTACGAGCAGTACTTC.

J is TRBJ1-2 and V is TRBV6-2 or TRBV6-3; D ambiguous. CDR3 length equals 12 residues. Germline V gene lookup returns CDR1 MNHEY and CDR2 SVGEGT. Trimming removed 11 bases from V and 3 bases from J, with 13 bases in between. CDR3 nucleotide sequence: TGTGCCGCTGCCCGTCTGGACTATGGCTACACCTTC. It codes for CAAARLDYGYTF.

The CDR3, as DNA: TGCGCCAGCAGCTTTGGACAGCTAATTTACACCTTC. It yields the protein CASSFGQLIYTF. The V gene is TRBV5-1, the J gene TRBJ1-2; a possible D gene is TRBD1 (6 bases). The CDR3 sequence is 12 residues long. Trimming shortened V by 2 bases and J by 11 bases, and 13 bases separated the two germline ends. CDR1 and CDR2 from the germline V gene are SGHRS and YFSETQ.

J is TRBJ2-5 and V is TRBV6-1; TRBD2 matches 7 bases. CDR1 MNHNS and CDR2 SASEGT come from the germline V gene. V dropped 5 bases and J dropped 5; count of bases not matched to a gene: 14. The CDR3 covers 16 residues. The CDR3 bases are TGTGCCAGCAGTCAACGCGGGCGCGGGAGTGGTGAGACCCAGTACTTC. Amino acids: CASSQRGRGSGETQYF.

This clonotype appeared many times. This chain joins TRBV28 and TRBJ1-2; no definite D call. This CDR3 comprises 11 residues. V shed 7 bases and J shed 5 bases, with 8 bases lying between them. Germline V CDR1 and CDR2: MDHEN, SYDVKM. The chain's CDR3 is CASTKVYGYTF. In DNA, the CDR3 is TGTGCCAGCACTAAGGTTTATGGCTACACCTTC.

This clonotype was observed a handful of times. V usage is TRBV6-1 and J usage is TRBJ2-7; perhaps TRBD2 as D (6 bases). This CDR3 contains 15 residues. V was pared by 6 bases and J by 2 bases, with 17 bases between. CDR1 and CDR2 (germline): MNHNS, SASEGT. The CDR3 protein is CASRDTGTGAYEQYF. The CDR3 coding sequence is TGTGCCAGCAGAGATACCGGGACTGGAGCCTACGAGCAGTACTTC.

This clonotype was seen at least ten times. A much larger clone differs from this one at a single base, so this may be a read error. V and J are TRBV12-3 or TRBV12-4 and TRBJ2-7; D is uncertain. This CDR3 is built from 13 residues. The CDR3 loop is CASSFGSYYERYF. CDR3 DNA sequence: TGTGCCAGCAGTTTCGGGTCCTACTACGAGCGGTACTTC.

Ten or more counts support this clonotype. The V call is TRBV30, the J call TRBJ2-2; D ambiguous. Per the germline V gene, CDR1 is GTSNPN and CDR2 is SVGIG (reference sequence). The CDR3 consists of 15 residues. Between the trimmed V and J ends, which lost 0 bases and 6 bases, there was a span of 14 bases. CDR3 sequence reads: CAWSVRIVGPGELFF. The CDR3 DNA follows: TGTGCCTGGAGTGTACGGATTGTTGGGCCCGGGGAGCTGTTTTTT.

This clonotype was counted many times. This CDR3 reads CASGERTEAFF. For the CDR3, the DNA is TGTGCCAGCGGGGAGCGCACTGAAGCTTTCTTT. The rearrangement uses TRBV19 and TRBJ1-1; D gene uncertain. The length of the CDR3 is 11 residues. With 9 bases removed from V and 4 bases from J, the gap between germline ends came to 9 bases. Looked up from germline, CDR1 is LNHDA and CDR2 is SQIVND (reference sequence).

This clonotype was detected ten times or more. The V gene is TRBV29-1, the J gene TRBJ2-5, with D possibly being TRBD1 or TRBD2 (6 bases each). Germline CDR1 reads SQVTM; CDR2 reads ANQGSEA. With 4 bases removed from V and 3 bases from J, the gap between germline ends came to 18 bases. The CDR3 loop spans 15 amino acids. The CDR3 protein is CSVGGLRGREETQYF. For the CDR3, the DNA is TGCAGCGTTGGGGGCCTTCGGGGGCGGGAAGAGACCCAGTACTTC.

This clonotype was recorded many times. This may come from a read error, since a much larger clone is one base off. V and J are TRBV27 and TRBJ1-1; D is unclear. Germline assignment: CDR1 MNHEY and CDR2 SMNVEV (reference sequence). The CDR3 is 13 residues long. Here the CDR3 reads CASSYMGNAEAFF. The CDR3 DNA sequence: TGTGCCAGCAGTTACATGGGGAACGCTGAAGCTTTCTTT.

This clonotype was seen ten or more times. The V call is TRBV11-1, the J call TRBJ2-2, with TRBD1 identical over 9 bases. The V segment lost 5 bases and the J segment 4 bases; nucleotides outside the gene matches: 11. This CDR3 has 17 amino acids. The germline gives CDR1 SGHAT, CDR2 FQDESV (reference sequence). The CDR3 DNA follows: TGTGCCAGCAGCGGATACTCGGGACAGGGAGGCACCGGGGAGCTGTTTTTT. Translating gives CASSGYSGQGGTGELFF.

The V and J genes are TRBV30 and TRBJ2-5; TRBD1 is a possible D gene (6 bases). The CDR3 extends over 13 amino acids. Germline V lookup: CDR1 GTSNPN, CDR2 SVGIG (reference sequence). Trimming removed 1 base at V and 5 bases at J, with 11 bases between. The CDR3 loop reads CAWSGARGETQYF. The CDR3 region has the DNA TGTGCCTGGAGTGGTGCTAGGGGGGAGACCCAGTACTTC.

This clonotype was recorded many times. The chain carries TRBV25-1 and TRBJ2-2; 12 bases map to TRBD2. Per the germline V gene, CDR1 is MGHDK and CDR2 is SYGVNS. The J segment lost 7 bases and the V segment lost 5 bases, leaving 11 bases of the junction unmatched. This CDR3 comprises 17 residues. The CDR3 here is CASSPTSGRSKGGELFF. CDR3 coding DNA: TGTGCCAGCAGTCCGACTAGCGGGAGATCTAAGGGCGGGGAGCTGTTTTTT.

The V call is TRBV6-2 or TRBV6-3, the J call TRBJ1-5; 9 bases match TRBD1. The CDR3 is made up of 16 amino acids. Trimming cost V 6 bases and J 3 bases; bases outside gene matches: 9. Per germline, CDR1 MNHEY and CDR2 SVGEGT. The CDR3 reads CASRTPRDRDNQPQHF. As DNA, the CDR3 is TGTGCCAGCAGGACCCCCCGGGACAGGGACAATCAGCCCCAGCATTTT.

This clonotype was found many times. The gene calls are TRBV28 and TRBJ2-7; 7 bases are shared with TRBD2. CDR1 MDHEN and CDR2 SYDVKM come from the germline V gene. V trimming: 3 bases; J trimming: 7 bases; junction bases outside the gene matches: 9. The CDR3 contains 14 residues. The CDR3 protein is CASSFLADLREQYF. The DNA for the CDR3 is TGTGCCAGCAGTTTCCTAGCGGATCTTCGGGAGCAGTACTTC.

This clonotype was seen repeatedly, ten times or more. Here the CDR3 DNA reads TGTGCCAGCAGTCGCTCGTCGGGGTTTGGCGGGGAGCTGTTTTTT. Its protein is CASSRSSGFGGELFF. V usage is TRBV6-5 and J usage is TRBJ2-2, with a weak D call TRBD2 (5 bases). The CDR3 sequence is 15 residues long. Germline V gene sequence: CDR1 MNHEY, CDR2 SVGAGI. Deletions cut 5 bases from V and 7 bases from J, with 17 bases between.

This clonotype was found many times. The chain uses TRBV7-2 and TRBJ1-5; D may be TRBD1 (5 bases). Germline-derived CDR1 and CDR2 are SGHTA and FQGNSA. This CDR3 is 15 amino acids long. Trimming stripped 8 bases from V and 1 base from J, with 15 bases between. The CDR3 sequence is CASGPGTQSNQPQHF. For the CDR3, the DNA is TGTGCCAGCGGACCCGGGACGCAAAGCAATCAGCCCCAGCATTTT.

This clonotype was recorded many times. The chain couples TRBV6-2 or TRBV6-3 to TRBJ2-3; 9 bases align to TRBD1. CDR3 length: 18 residues. V lost 1 base to trimming and J lost 6 bases; unmatched junction nucleotides: 14. Per germline, CDR1 MNHEY and CDR2 SVGEGT. CDR3 protein: CASSYLTRTGGRFDTQYF. Written as DNA, the CDR3 is TGTGCCAGCAGTTACTTAACACGAACAGGGGGCAGGTTTGATACGCAGTATTTT.

There are many counts of this clonotype. The chain uses TRBV7-9 and TRBJ2-5; the match to TRBD1 covers 7 bases. Germline CDR1 SEHNR, CDR2 FQNEAQ (reference sequence). CDR3 size: 15 residues. V lost 6 bases, J lost 5 bases, and 12 bases stayed unmatched. The CDR3 spells CASRTDRAVGETQYF. In nucleotides, the CDR3 is TGTGCCAGCAGAACCGACAGGGCTGTTGGGGAGACCCAGTACTTC.

The table lists this clonotype with many counts. V usage is TRBV2 and J usage is TRBJ2-7; weak D call: TRBD1 (6 bases). Between the trimmed V and J ends, which lost 8 bases and 2 bases, there was a span of 10 bases. This CDR3 spans 12 amino acids. Germline values: CDR1 SNHLY, CDR2 FYNNEI. CDR3 amino acids: CASERDTYEQYF. Written as DNA, the CDR3 is TGTGCCAGCGAACGGGACACCTACGAGCAGTACTTC.

This clonotype was recorded at least ten times. The rearrangement links TRBV28 to TRBJ1-1; D call uncertain. The V gene's germline CDR1 is MDHEN and CDR2 SYDVKM. V shed 3 bases and J shed 3 bases, with 5 bases lying between them. The CDR3 sequence is 12 residues long. This CDR3 is CASSFPDTEAFF. CDR3 nucleotides: TGTGCCAGCAGTTTCCCTGACACTGAAGCTTTCTTT.

This clonotype occurred a few times. The chain couples TRBV3-1 to TRBJ2-2; D not certain. Germline CDR1 and CDR2: LGHDT and YNNKEL (reference sequence). Trimming stripped 0 bases from V and 5 bases from J, with 1 base between. The CDR3 extends over 12 amino acids. The CDR3: CASSQETGELFF. The CDR3 DNA sequence: TGTGCCAGCAGCCAAGAAACCGGGGAGCTGTTTTTT.